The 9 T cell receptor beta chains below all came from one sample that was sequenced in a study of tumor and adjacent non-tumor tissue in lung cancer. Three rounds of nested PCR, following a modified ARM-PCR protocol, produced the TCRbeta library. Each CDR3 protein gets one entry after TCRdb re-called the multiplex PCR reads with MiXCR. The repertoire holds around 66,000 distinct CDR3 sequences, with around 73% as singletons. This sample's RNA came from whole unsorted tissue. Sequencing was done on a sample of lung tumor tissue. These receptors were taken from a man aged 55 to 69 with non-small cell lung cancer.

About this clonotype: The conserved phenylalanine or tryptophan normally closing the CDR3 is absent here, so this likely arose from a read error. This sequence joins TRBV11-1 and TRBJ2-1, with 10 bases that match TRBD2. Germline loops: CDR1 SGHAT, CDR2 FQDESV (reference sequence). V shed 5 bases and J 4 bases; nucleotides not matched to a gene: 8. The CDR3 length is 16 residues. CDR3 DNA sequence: TGTGCCAGCAGCATAGGTATACTAGCGGGGTACAATGAGCAGTTCCTC. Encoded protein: CASSIGILAGYNEQFL.

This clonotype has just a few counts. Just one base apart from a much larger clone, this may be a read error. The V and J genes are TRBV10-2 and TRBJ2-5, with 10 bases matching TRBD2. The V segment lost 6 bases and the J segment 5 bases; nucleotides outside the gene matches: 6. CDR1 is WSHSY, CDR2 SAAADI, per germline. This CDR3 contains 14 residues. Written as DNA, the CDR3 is TGCGCCAGCAGGCCAGCGGGAGGGGATGAGACCCAGTACTTC. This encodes CASRPAGGDETQYF.

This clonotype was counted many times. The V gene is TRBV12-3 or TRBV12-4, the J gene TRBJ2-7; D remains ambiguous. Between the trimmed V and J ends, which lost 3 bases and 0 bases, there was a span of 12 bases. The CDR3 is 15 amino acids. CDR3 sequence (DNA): TGTGCCAGCAGTTTTGAGTCGGGTAGCTCCTACGAGCAGTACTTC. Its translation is CASSFESGSSYEQYF.

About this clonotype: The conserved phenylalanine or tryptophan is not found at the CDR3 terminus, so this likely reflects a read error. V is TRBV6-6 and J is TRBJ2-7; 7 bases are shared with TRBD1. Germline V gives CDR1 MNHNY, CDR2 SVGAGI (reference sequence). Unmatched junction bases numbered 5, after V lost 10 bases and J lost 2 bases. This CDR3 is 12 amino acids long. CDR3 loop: CANTGQAYEQYL. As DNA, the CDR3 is TGTGCCAACACCGGACAGGCCTACGAGCAGTACCTC.

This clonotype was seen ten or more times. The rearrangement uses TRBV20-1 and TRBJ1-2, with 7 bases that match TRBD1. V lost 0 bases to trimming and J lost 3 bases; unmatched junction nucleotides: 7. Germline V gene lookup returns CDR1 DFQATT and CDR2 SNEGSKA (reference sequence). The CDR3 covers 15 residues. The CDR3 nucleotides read TGCAGTGCTAGAGATAAACAGGGGAGCTACTATGGCTACACCTTC. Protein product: CSARDKQGSYYGYTF.

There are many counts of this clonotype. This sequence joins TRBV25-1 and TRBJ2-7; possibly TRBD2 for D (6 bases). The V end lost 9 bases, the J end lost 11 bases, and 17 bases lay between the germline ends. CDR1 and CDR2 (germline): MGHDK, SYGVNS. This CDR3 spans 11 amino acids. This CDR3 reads CASTLGRDEYF. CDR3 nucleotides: TGTGCCAGTACCCTGGGGCGGGATGAGTACTTC.

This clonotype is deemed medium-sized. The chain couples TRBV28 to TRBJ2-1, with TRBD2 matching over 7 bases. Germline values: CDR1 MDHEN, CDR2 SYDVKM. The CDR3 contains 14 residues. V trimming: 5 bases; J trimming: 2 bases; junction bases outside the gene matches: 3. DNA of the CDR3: TGTGCCAGCAGTCCTAGCGGTGCCTACAATGAGCAGTTCTTC. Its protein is CASSPSGAYNEQFF.

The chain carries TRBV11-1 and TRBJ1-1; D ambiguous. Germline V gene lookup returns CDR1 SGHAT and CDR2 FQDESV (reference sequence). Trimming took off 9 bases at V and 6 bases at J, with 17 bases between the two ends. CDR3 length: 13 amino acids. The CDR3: CASNLAPEAEAFF. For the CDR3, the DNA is TGTGCCAGTAACTTAGCGCCGGAGGCTGAAGCTTTCTTT.

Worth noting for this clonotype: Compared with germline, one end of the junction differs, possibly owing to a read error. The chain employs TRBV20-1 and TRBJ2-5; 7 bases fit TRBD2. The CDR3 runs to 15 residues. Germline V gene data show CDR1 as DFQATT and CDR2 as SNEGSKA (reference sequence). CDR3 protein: CSVRDPPFAGETQYF. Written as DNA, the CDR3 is TGCAGTGTTAGAGATCCCCCATTTGCGGGGGAGACACAGTACTTC.